Shown below are 28 T cell receptor beta chains from a single sample sequenced in a study of shared clonotypes between healthy human individuals. The repertoire was sequenced with immunoSEQ multiplex PCR; TCRdb's copy has only in-frame clones and lacks some. The table has about 2 million clones, about 95% seen once. Cells designated naive CD8 were CD45RO-negative and were positively selected for CCR7, with terminally differentiated effector memory CD45RA+ cells excluded. The source material was naive CD8+ T cells sorted from blood. Receptors were obtained from a young man in good health.

The chain links TRBV28 to TRBJ2-3; possible D gene TRBD2, 6 bases. CDR3 size: 17 residues. Germline V gives CDR1 MDHEN, CDR2 SYDVKM. Trimming cost V 2 bases and J 2 bases, with 17 bases left between them. This CDR3 reads CASSLRSGDSFTDTQYF. In DNA, the CDR3 is TGTGCCAGCAGTTTACGATCGGGGGACTCCTTCACAGATACGCAGTATTTT.

J is TRBJ2-7 and V is TRBV4-3; 13 bases align to TRBD2. V shed 4 bases and J 6 bases; nucleotides not matched to a gene: 6. Per the germline V gene, CDR1 is LGHNA and CDR2 is YSLEER. The CDR3 loop spans 15 amino acids. The CDR3 sequence is CASSPGLAGLGEQYF. The CDR3 DNA sequence: TGCGCCAGCAGCCCGGGACTAGCGGGACTCGGCGAGCAGTACTTC.

The CDR3 loop is CASSALSVGGDTQYF. DNA for the CDR3: TGCGCCAGCAGTGCTCTGTCAGTGGGGGGGGATACGCAGTATTTT. The genes are TRBV10-2 and TRBJ2-3, with TRBD2 matching over 7 bases. Looked up from germline, CDR1 is WSHSY and CDR2 is SAAADI. There are 15 residues in the CDR3. The V gene end was trimmed by 4 bases and the J gene end by 6 bases; junction bases not matched to a gene: 10.

This chain uses TRBV4-3 with TRBJ2-1; 11 bases are a match to TRBD2. Germline V gene sequence: CDR1 LGHNA, CDR2 YSLEER. V gave up 1 base and J gave up 10 bases; unmatched junction bases: 12. There are 17 residues in the CDR3. The CDR3 region is CASSQASSGRNSREQFF. CDR3 nucleotides: TGCGCCAGCAGCCAAGCCTCTAGCGGGAGGAACTCTCGGGAGCAGTTCTTC.

In regard to this clone: This sample includes further DNA sequences coding for the same CDR3. J is TRBJ2-7 and V is TRBV30; D not resolved. Trimming removed 0 bases at V and 3 bases at J, with 6 bases between. This CDR3 has 12 residues. Germline-derived CDR1 and CDR2 are GTSNPN and SVGIG (reference sequence). CDR3 region: CAWSVGGYEQYF. CDR3 DNA: TGTGCCTGGAGTGTCGGTGGCTACGAGCAGTACTTC.

The chain combines TRBV9 with TRBJ1-3, with a tentative D call TRBD1 (5 bases). V was trimmed by 4 bases and J by 4 bases, leaving 12 bases between them. The CDR3 runs to 14 residues. Germline V gene sequence: CDR1 SGDLS, CDR2 YYNGEE. The CDR3, as DNA: TGTGCCAGCAGCTCCCCGGGGGAAGGAAACACCATATATTTT. This encodes CASSSPGEGNTIYF.

The CDR3 here is CASSEAGSPVGYTF. In DNA, the CDR3 is TGTGCCAGCAGTGAAGCGGGCAGCCCGGTCGGCTACACCTTC. The chain links TRBV25-1 to TRBJ1-2; D remains ambiguous. The germline V and J ends were trimmed by 2 bases and 8 bases, with 15 bases remaining between them. The germline V gene has CDR1 MGHDK and CDR2 SYGVNS. The CDR3 has 14 amino acids.

The V gene is TRBV4-1, the J gene TRBJ2-7; D remains ambiguous. Trimming took off 0 bases at V and 0 bases at J, with 12 bases between the two ends. The CDR3 contains 16 residues. Germline CDR1 and CDR2: MGHRA and YSYEKL. In DNA, the CDR3 is TGCGCCAGCAGCCAAGAAGCCGACGCGAGCTCCTACGAGCAGTACTTC. This sequence encodes CASSQEADASSYEQYF.

This sequence joins TRBV6-4 and TRBJ1-1; D not certain. V lost 5 bases to trimming and J lost 1 base, with 17 bases between them. CDR1 is MRHNA, CDR2 SNTAGT, per germline. The length of the CDR3 is 16 residues. CDR3 DNA sequence: TGTGCCAGCAGTCCCAGACCTAGTTCGGGGAACACTGAAGCTTTCTTT. As protein: CASSPRPSSGNTEAFF.

The CDR3 loop reads CASSQMTSIYEQYF. CDR3 DNA sequence: TGTGCCAGCAGCCAAATGACAAGCATCTACGAGCAGTACTTC. The chain links TRBV7-9 to TRBJ2-7; unclear D gene. Germline CDR1 is SEHNR and CDR2 is FQNEAQ (reference sequence). Between the trimmed V and J ends, which lost 5 bases and 3 bases, there was a span of 14 bases. The CDR3 spans 14 residues.

This chain connects TRBV4-1 to TRBJ2-5; D call uncertain. Trimming took 4 bases from V and 5 from J, leaving 8 bases between them. This CDR3 region has 12 residues. From germline, CDR1 is MGHRA and CDR2 YSYEKL. CDR3 coding DNA: TGCGCCAGCAGCCTTGTGGGGGAGACCCAGTACTTC. Translated: CASSLVGETQYF.

The chain links TRBV9 to TRBJ2-2; D remains ambiguous. There are 13 residues in the CDR3. Trimming took 0 bases from V and 6 from J, leaving 6 bases between them. The V gene's germline CDR1 is SGDLS and CDR2 YYNGEE. The CDR3 DNA reads TGTGCCAGCAGCGTAGAGGTGGCCGGGGAGCTGTTTTTT. It specifies CASSVEVAGELFF.

The rearrangement links TRBV5-6 to TRBJ1-5; 7 nucleotides line up with TRBD1. The length of the CDR3 is 15 residues. The J segment lost 7 bases and the V segment lost 0 bases, leaving 7 bases of the junction unmatched. From germline, CDR1 is SGHDT and CDR2 YYEEEE. Here the CDR3 DNA reads TGTGCCAGCAGCTTGGCCGTCACAGGGGACCAGCCCCAGCATTTT. It codes for CASSLAVTGDQPQHF.

The genes are TRBV11-2 and TRBJ2-1; 7 nucleotides align to TRBD1. The length of the CDR3 is 16 residues. V lost 4 bases and J lost 3; bases outside the gene matches: 9. CDR1 and CDR2 from the germline V gene are SGHAT and FQNNGV. CDR3 loop: CASSWGTANLYNEQFF. CDR3 bases: TGTGCCAGCAGCTGGGGGACAGCCAATCTCTACAATGAGCAGTTCTTC.

The chain couples TRBV4-2 to TRBJ2-3; D gene uncertain. V was cut by 3 bases and J by 6 bases, with 7 bases left in between. Germline CDR1 is LGHNA and CDR2 is YNFKEQ. The CDR3 consists of 12 residues. The CDR3 DNA reads TGTGCCAGCAGCCACCCCGGGGATACGCAGTATTTT. As protein: CASSHPGDTQYF.

This clone occurred once. This sequence joins TRBV2 and TRBJ2-7; the match to TRBD2 covers 11 bases. In germline, CDR1 is SNHLY, CDR2 FYNNEI. The CDR3 loop spans 16 amino acids. Trimming at V came to 6 bases and at J to 4 bases, leaving 11 bases not matched to a gene. CDR3 loop: CASSEGLAEGGYEQYF. In DNA, the CDR3 is TGTGCCAGCAGCGAGGGACTAGCGGAAGGGGGTTACGAGCAGTACTTC.

The chain couples TRBV15 to TRBJ1-2; TRBD1 matches 9 bases. The CDR3 is 16 residues long. Losses at the gene ends were 3 bases for V and 0 bases for J; bases not matched to a gene: 5. Germline V CDR1 and CDR2: LNHNV, YYDKDF (reference sequence). This CDR3 is CATSRGQGLTNYGYTF. The CDR3 bases are TGTGCCACCAGCAGGGGACAGGGCCTGACTAACTATGGCTACACCTTC.

The chain is built from TRBV11-2 and TRBJ2-7; 9 positions match TRBD1. After removal of 2 bases from V and 3 bases from J, the junction contained 2 bases not matched to a gene. CDR1 and CDR2 (germline): SGHAT, FQNNGV. CDR3 length: 14 residues. The CDR3 DNA is TGTGCCAGCAGCTTATCGGGACAGGGCTACGAGCAGTACTTC. It translates to CASSLSGQGYEQYF. Filled out from reference TRBV11-2 and TRBJ2-7, the complete variable domain reads EAGVAQSPRYKIIEKRQSVAFWCNPISGHATLYWYQQILGQGPKLLIQFQNNGVVDDSQLPKDRFSAERLKGVDSTLKIQPAKLEDSAVYLCASSLSGQGYEQYFGPGTRLTVT.

The chain joins TRBV13 to TRBJ2-2; tentatively, D is TRBD1 (6 bases). Germline CDR1 is PRHDT and CDR2 is FYEKMQ (reference sequence). The V and J ends lost 2 bases and 0 bases respectively, with 10 bases between them. The CDR3 consists of 16 residues. The CDR3 here is CASSLLGTPNTGELFF. CDR3 sequence (DNA): TGTGCCAGCAGCTTATTGGGGACACCGAACACCGGGGAGCTGTTTTTT.

The chain joins TRBV27 to TRBJ2-3; weak D call: TRBD2 (6 bases). Trimming took 3 bases from V and 6 from J, leaving 13 bases between them. The CDR3 covers 14 residues. The germline V gene has CDR1 MNHEY and CDR2 SMNVEV (reference sequence). The CDR3 here is CASSLGRLADTQYF. The CDR3 nucleotides read TGTGCCAGCAGTTTGGGACGGCTAGCGGATACGCAGTATTTT.

The CDR3 DNA sequence: TGTGCCAGCAGCCCGAGAGTTTTGCCAGCAACATCCTACGAGCAGTACTTC. As protein: CASSPRVLPATSYEQYF. The V gene is TRBV5-6, the J gene TRBJ2-7; D unresolved. Trimming left V 4 bases short and J 1 base short, with 21 bases between. CDR1 and CDR2 (germline): SGHDT, YYEEEE. The CDR3 is 17 residues long.

This chain joins TRBV27 and TRBJ2-1, with 9 positions matching TRBD2. With V trimmed by 6 bases and J by 2 bases, 8 bases remained unmatched. Germline V CDR1 and CDR2: MNHEY, SMNVEV (reference sequence). This CDR3 is built from 16 residues. The CDR3 is CASSGSASGAYNEQFF. CDR3 in DNA: TGTGCCAGCAGCGGTTCTGCTAGCGGGGCCTACAATGAGCAGTTCTTC.

The table lists this clone with a count of one. The V gene is TRBV13, the J gene TRBJ1-2; D is perhaps TRBD1 (5 bases). V lost 3 bases and J 1 base, leaving 15 bases between the germline ends. The CDR3 sequence is 16 residues long. Per germline, CDR1 PRHDT and CDR2 FYEKMQ (reference sequence). Here the CDR3 reads CASSFGTAALNYGYTF. The CDR3 coding sequence is TGTGCCAGCAGCTTCGGGACGGCAGCACTTAACTATGGCTACACCTTC.

As concerns this clone: Other DNA sequences in the sample encode the same CDR3. The V gene is TRBV7-9, the J gene TRBJ2-7; D is uncertain. This CDR3 has 13 residues. Germline V gene sequence: CDR1 SEHNR, CDR2 FQNEAQ (reference sequence). V dropped 1 base and J dropped 4 bases, with 8 bases sitting between them. The CDR3 sequence is CASSLGVGYEQYF. The CDR3 nucleotides read TGTGCCAGCAGCTTAGGGGTGGGTTACGAGCAGTACTTC. The full variable domain, its missing parts supplied by reference TRBV7-9 and TRBJ2-7, is DTGVSQNPRHKITKRGQNVTFRCDPISEHNRLYWYRQTLGQGPEFLTYFQNEAQLEKSRLLSDRFSAERPKGSFSTLEIQRTEQGDSAMYLCASSLGVGYEQYFGPGTRLTVT.

This sequence joins TRBV27 and TRBJ2-5; possible D gene TRBD2, 5 bases. The CDR3 sequence is 13 residues long. The germline V gene has CDR1 MNHEY and CDR2 SMNVEV (reference sequence). Trimming removed 6 bases from V and 2 bases from J, with 10 bases in between. Written as DNA, the CDR3 is TGTGCCAGCAGACTTGGGAGTCAAGAGACCCAGTACTTC. Translated: CASRLGSQETQYF.

The V call is TRBV7-9, the J call TRBJ2-7; possibly TRBD1 or TRBD2 for D (6 bases each). The CDR3 covers 14 residues. V was clipped by 2 bases and J by 2 bases, with 10 bases between them. Germline V gene lookup returns CDR1 SEHNR and CDR2 FQNEAQ (reference sequence). CDR3 amino acids: CASSLRGRPYEQYF. The CDR3 nucleotides read TGTGCCAGCAGCTTACGGGGGCGGCCCTACGAGCAGTACTTC.

The sample holds one count of this clone. V usage is TRBV6-1 and J usage is TRBJ2-7; tentatively, D is TRBD2 (5 bases). Germline V gene sequence: CDR1 MNHNS, CDR2 SASEGT. The CDR3 length is 13 residues. V was clipped by 1 base and J by 6 bases, with 10 bases between them. CDR3 sequence (DNA): TGTGCCAGCAGTGAAGGTCTAGCCCCCGAGCAGTACTTC. It specifies CASSEGLAPEQYF.

V and J are TRBV27 and TRBJ2-7, with TRBD2 as a possible D gene (6 bases). This CDR3 region has 17 residues. Germline loops: CDR1 MNHEY, CDR2 SMNVEV (reference sequence). V lost 7 bases, J lost 1 base, and 23 bases lay in between. CDR3 residues: CASTPGLLPPGSYEQYF. The CDR3 DNA follows: TGTGCCAGCACCCCGGGACTCCTGCCCCCCGGTTCCTACGAGCAGTACTTC.